Below are 15 T cell receptor beta chains sequenced from a single sample in a study of cytomegalovirus exposure and HLA in healthy donors. Vbeta (60) and Jbeta (13) primers were used in the PCR. TCRdb keeps only in-frame clones here, not all; method: immunoSEQ multiplex PCR. The sample includes about 180,000 clones, over 75% seen only once; the top ten take approximately 0.47%. The sample taken for sequencing was PBMCs. Receptors were obtained from a woman between 50 and 59 years old in good health and CMV-seronegative.

J is TRBJ1-5 and V is TRBV28; no clear D. Deletions cut 7 bases from V and 7 bases from J, with 11 bases between. Germline CDR1 MDHEN, CDR2 SYDVKM. This CDR3 spans 12 amino acids. The CDR3 DNA follows: TGTGCCAGCACTCCGGCGGGGCAGCCCCAGCATTTT. Amino acids: CASTPAGQPQHF.

The chain employs TRBV5-6 and TRBJ1-2, with D possibly matching TRBD1 (6 bases). The CDR3 totals 12 residues. Trimming left V 1 base short and J 6 bases short, with 7 bases between. The V gene's germline CDR1 is SGHDT and CDR2 YYEEEE. The CDR3 bases are TGTGCCAGCAGCTTGTGGACAGATGGCTACACCTTC. Protein product: CASSLWTDGYTF.

The chain carries TRBV5-1 and TRBJ2-1; TRBD2 aligns across 8 bases. V gave up 4 bases and J gave up 2 bases; unmatched junction bases: 5. The germline gives CDR1 SGHRS, CDR2 YFSETQ. The CDR3 runs to 15 residues. CDR3 DNA: TGCGCCAGCAGCCTTAGCGGGGAAACCTACAATGAGCAGTTCTTC. It encodes CASSLSGETYNEQFF.

This sequence joins TRBV28 and TRBJ2-1, with 9 bases identical to TRBD1. V trimming: 7 bases; J trimming: 7 bases; junction bases outside the gene matches: 14. The CDR3 totals 16 residues. CDR1 MDHEN and CDR2 SYDVKM come from the germline V gene. The CDR3 nucleotides read TGTGCCAGCACCTTCCCAGGACAGGGGAGGGTGAATGAGCAGTTCTTC. This translates into CASTFPGQGRVNEQFF. Complete variable domain (other parts from reference TRBV28 and TRBJ2-1): DVKVTQSSRYLVKRTGEKVFLECVQDMDHENMFWYRQDPGLGLRLIYFSYDVKMKEKGDIPEGYSVSREKKERFSLILESASTNQTSMYLCASTFPGQGRVNEQFFGPGTRLTVL.

This CDR3 is CASSVENRGTSIPETQYF. The CDR3 bases are TGTGCCAGCAGCGTAGAAAATCGGGGGACTAGTATCCCGGAGACCCAGTACTTC. The rearrangement uses TRBV9 and TRBJ2-5; TRBD2 matches 8 bases. After removal of 0 bases from V and 5 bases from J, the junction contained 15 bases not matched to a gene. This CDR3 region has 18 residues. Germline loops: CDR1 SGDLS, CDR2 YYNGEE.

CDR3 in DNA: TGTGCCAGCAGCTTGGCCGGACTCCCTTCTGGAAACACCATATATTTT. Encoded protein: CASSLAGLPSGNTIYF. The V gene is TRBV5-4, the J gene TRBJ1-3, with unresolved D. The CDR3 contains 16 residues. V was trimmed by 0 bases and J by 1 base, leaving 11 bases between them. Germline lookup yields CDR1 SGHNT and CDR2 YYREEE (reference sequence).

Details on this clone: This specimen includes other DNA sequences encoding the same CDR3. CDR3 region: CASSLQGANTEAFF. The CDR3 DNA reads TGTGCCAGCAGCCTTCAGGGGGCCAACACTGAAGCTTTCTTT. The chain has TRBV7-9 and TRBJ1-1; 8 bases match TRBD1. The CDR3 runs 14 residues. The ends lost 5 bases at V and 2 bases at J; junction bases unmatched: 4. Germline-derived CDR1 and CDR2 are SEHNR and FQNEAQ (reference sequence).

This chain uses TRBV7-6 with TRBJ2-7; 7 positions match TRBD2. There are 16 residues in the CDR3. V shed 1 base, J shed 2 bases, and the junction held 8 bases outside the gene matches. The germline CDR1 and CDR2 sequences are SGHVS and FNYEAQ. The CDR3 spells CASSLDPSGDPYEQYF. The CDR3, as DNA: TGTGCCAGCAGCTTAGACCCTAGCGGAGATCCCTACGAGCAGTACTTC.

V gene TRBV6-5 combines with J gene TRBJ2-5; 13 positions agree with TRBD2. Germline lookup yields CDR1 MNHEY and CDR2 SVGAGI. The CDR3 totals 14 residues. The V and J ends lost 6 bases and 2 bases, in that order; junction bases with no gene match: 0. The chain's CDR3 is CASRGLAGQETQYF. The CDR3 DNA reads TGTGCCAGCAGGGGACTAGCGGGACAAGAGACCCAGTACTTC.

This chain links TRBV27 with TRBJ1-5, with 8 bases matching TRBD1. V trimming: 5 bases; J trimming: 4 bases; junction bases outside the gene matches: 4. Germline-derived CDR1 and CDR2 are MNHEY and SMNVEV (reference sequence). The CDR3 runs 14 residues. In DNA form, the CDR3 reads TGTGCCAGCAGTCTCTACAGGGGGAATCAGCCCCAGCATTTT. Amino acid sequence: CASSLYRGNQPQHF.

The chain employs TRBV7-2 and TRBJ1-5, with D possibly TRBD1 on 5 matching bases. The V end lost 2 bases, the J end lost 8 bases, and 16 bases lay between the germline ends. Per germline, CDR1 SGHTA and CDR2 FQGNSA. This CDR3 has 15 residues. The CDR3 spells CASSLYSHGREPQHF. The CDR3 DNA is TGTGCCAGCAGCTTATACAGCCATGGCAGGGAGCCCCAGCATTTT.

In nucleotides, the CDR3 is TGTGCCAGCAGGCCCCCGGGACTAGACTACAATGAGCAGTTCTTC. This sequence encodes CASRPPGLDYNEQFF. This sequence joins TRBV7-2 and TRBJ2-1, with 8 bases fitting TRBD2. Germline V gene data show CDR1 as SGHTA and CDR2 as FQGNSA. CDR3 size: 15 residues. The junction had 7 bases not matched to a gene; V was cut back by 6 bases and J by 3 bases.

The chain links TRBV11-2 to TRBJ1-2; D may be TRBD1 (6 bases). Trimming shortened V by 5 bases and J by 3 bases, and 16 bases separated the two germline ends. Germline assignment: CDR1 SGHAT and CDR2 FQNNGV. The CDR3 is 15 amino acids. CDR3 bases: TGTGCCAGCAGCAATAGGTCAGGGGATTACTATGGCTACACCTTC. Its translation is CASSNRSGDYYGYTF. The whole variable domain, remainder taken from reference TRBV11-2 and TRBJ1-2, is EAGVAQSPRYKIIEKRQSVAFWCNPISGHATLYWYQQILGQGPKLLIQFQNNGVVDDSQLPKDRFSAERLKGVDSTLKIQPAKLEDSAVYLCASSNRSGDYYGYTFGSGTRLTVV.

The CDR3 nucleotides read TGTGCCAGCAGGGATCAGCGGGACAATGAGCAGTTCTTC. It yields the protein CASRDQRDNEQFF. V and J are TRBV6-1 and TRBJ2-1; possible D gene TRBD2, 6 bases. V lost 6 bases and J 5 bases, leaving 11 bases between the germline ends. CDR1 and CDR2 from the germline V gene are MNHNS and SASEGT. The CDR3 covers 13 residues.

The chain combines TRBV2 with TRBJ2-3; TRBD2 aligns across 7 bases. Trimming took 2 bases from V and 2 from J; bases not matched to a gene: 4. CDR3 length equals 15 residues. Looked up from germline, CDR1 is SNHLY and CDR2 is FYNNEI. The CDR3, as DNA: TGTGCCAGCAGTGAATGGGAGGGCTCCACAGATACGCAGTATTTT. It specifies CASSEWEGSTDTQYF.